This T cell receptor beta chain was recovered during a study of blood T cell repertoires in COVID-19. Study information: Sample material is recorded as cDNA or gDNA derived from T cells, B-cell-depleted T cells, or PBMCs.

The table came from immunoSEQ multiplex PCR; TCRdb's copy has only in-frame clones and leaves some out. This sample yields under 350,000 clones, of which 89% are seen a single time; about 1.8% belongs to the top ten. A remark on this clone: The sample has other DNA sequences that encode this CDR3 too.

Trimming cost V 0 bases and J 0 bases, with 5 bases left between them. CDR1 is SGDLS, CDR2 YYNGEE, per germline. The CDR3 has 14 amino acids. All enrollees were roughly 18 to 89 years old and from approximately 25 US areas. The V call is TRBV9, the J call TRBJ2-3; D gene uncertain. The sequence came from a woman in her thirties or forties who had recovered from COVID-19. The material sequenced was PBMCs or T cells enriched from blood (not recorded which). The CDR3 region is CASSVAVSTDTQYF. In DNA form, the CDR3 reads TGTGCCAGCAGCGTAGCGGTTAGCACAGATACGCAGTATTTT.